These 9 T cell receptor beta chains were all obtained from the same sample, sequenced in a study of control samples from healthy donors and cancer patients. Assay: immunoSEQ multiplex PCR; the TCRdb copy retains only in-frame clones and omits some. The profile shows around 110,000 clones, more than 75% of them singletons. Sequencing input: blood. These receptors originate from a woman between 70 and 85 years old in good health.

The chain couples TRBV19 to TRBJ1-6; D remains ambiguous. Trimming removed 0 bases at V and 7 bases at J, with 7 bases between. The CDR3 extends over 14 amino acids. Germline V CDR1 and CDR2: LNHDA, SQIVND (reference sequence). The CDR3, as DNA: TGTGCCAGTAGTATAGAGCGGGGAAATTCACCCCTCCACTTT. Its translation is CASSIERGNSPLHF.

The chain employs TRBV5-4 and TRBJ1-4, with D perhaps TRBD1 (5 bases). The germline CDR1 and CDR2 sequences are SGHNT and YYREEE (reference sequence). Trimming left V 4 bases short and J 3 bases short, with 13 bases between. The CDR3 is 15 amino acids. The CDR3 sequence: CASSTGGSSNEKLFF. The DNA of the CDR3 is TGTGCCAGCAGCACCGGGGGGAGCTCTAATGAAAAACTGTTTTTT. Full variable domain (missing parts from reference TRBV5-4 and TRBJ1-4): ETGVTQSPTHLIKTRGQQVTLRCSSQSGHNTVSWYQQALGQGPQFIFQYYREEENGRGNFPPRFSGLQFPNYSSELNVNALELDDSALYLCASSTGGSSNEKLFFGSGTQLSVL.

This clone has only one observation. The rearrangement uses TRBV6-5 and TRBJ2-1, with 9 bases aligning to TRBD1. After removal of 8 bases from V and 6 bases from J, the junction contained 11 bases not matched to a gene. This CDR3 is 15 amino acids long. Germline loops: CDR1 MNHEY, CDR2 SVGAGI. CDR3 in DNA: TGTGCCAGCGGAACGGAAGGGACAGGGTTCAATGAGCAGTTCTTC. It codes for CASGTEGTGFNEQFF.

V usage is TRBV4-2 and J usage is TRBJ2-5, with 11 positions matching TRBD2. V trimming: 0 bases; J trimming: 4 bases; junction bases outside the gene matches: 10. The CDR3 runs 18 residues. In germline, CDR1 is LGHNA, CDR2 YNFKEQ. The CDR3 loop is CASSQDLASGGRPETQYF. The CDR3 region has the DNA TGTGCCAGCAGCCAAGATCTTGCTAGCGGGGGGCGGCCAGAGACCCAGTACTTC.

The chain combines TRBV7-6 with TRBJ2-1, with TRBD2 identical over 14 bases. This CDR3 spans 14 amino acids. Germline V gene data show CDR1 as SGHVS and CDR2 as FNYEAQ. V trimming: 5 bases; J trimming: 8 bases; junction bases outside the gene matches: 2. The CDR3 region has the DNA TGTGCCAGCAGCCGGACTAGCGGGGGGCATGAGCAGTTCTTC. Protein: CASSRTSGGHEQFF.

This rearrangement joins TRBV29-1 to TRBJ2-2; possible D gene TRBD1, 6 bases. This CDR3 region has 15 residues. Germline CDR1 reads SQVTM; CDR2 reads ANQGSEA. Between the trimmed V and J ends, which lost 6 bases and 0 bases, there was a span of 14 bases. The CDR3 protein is CSVRLQGANTGELFF. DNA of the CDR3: TGCAGCGTGAGATTACAGGGTGCGAACACCGGGGAGCTGTTTTTT.

The CDR3: CASRQITGRTGELFF. CDR3 in DNA: TGTGCCAGCAGACAGATAACAGGGCGGACCGGGGAGCTGTTTTTT. The rearrangement links TRBV4-2 to TRBJ2-2; tentatively, D is TRBD1 (6 bases). CDR3 size: 15 residues. V was clipped by 6 bases and J by 5 bases, with 16 bases between them. CDR1 and CDR2 from the germline V gene are LGHNA and YNFKEQ.

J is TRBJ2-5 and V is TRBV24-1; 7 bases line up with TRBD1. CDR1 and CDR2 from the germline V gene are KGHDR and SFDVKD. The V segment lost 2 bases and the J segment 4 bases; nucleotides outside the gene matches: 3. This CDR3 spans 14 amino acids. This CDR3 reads CATSDSRTGETQYF. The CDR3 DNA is TGTGCCACCAGTGATTCTCGGACAGGAGAGACCCAGTACTTC.

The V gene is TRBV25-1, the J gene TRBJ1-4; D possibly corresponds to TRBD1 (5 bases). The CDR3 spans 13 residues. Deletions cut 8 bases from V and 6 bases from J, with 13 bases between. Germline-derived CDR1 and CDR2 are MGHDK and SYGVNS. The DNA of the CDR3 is TGTGCCAGCGGATCGGGGCTGTATGAAAAACTGTTTTTT. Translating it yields CASGSGLYEKLFF.